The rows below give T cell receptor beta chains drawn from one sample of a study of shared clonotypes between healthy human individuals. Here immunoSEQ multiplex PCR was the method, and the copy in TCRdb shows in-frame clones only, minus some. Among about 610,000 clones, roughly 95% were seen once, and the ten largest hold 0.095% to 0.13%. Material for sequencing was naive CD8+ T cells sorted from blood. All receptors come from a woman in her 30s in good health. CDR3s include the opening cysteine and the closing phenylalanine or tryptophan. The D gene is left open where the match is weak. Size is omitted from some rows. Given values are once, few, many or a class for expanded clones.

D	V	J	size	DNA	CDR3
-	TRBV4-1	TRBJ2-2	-	TGCGCCAGCAGCCAAGGACAGGTCTACACCGGGGAGCTGTTTTTT	CASSQGQVYTGELFF
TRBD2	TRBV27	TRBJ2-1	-	TGTGCCAGCATCTCTGGGACTAGCGGGTTGTACAATGAGCAGTTCTTC	CASISGTSGLYNEQFF
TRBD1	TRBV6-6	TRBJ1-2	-	TGTGCCAGCAGTTACACTGGGACAGGGACTGGCTACACCTTC	CASSYTGTGTGYTF
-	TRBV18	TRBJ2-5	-	TGTGCCAGCTCACCCGCCGCAACTACCGAAGAGACCCAGTACTTC	CASSPAATTEETQYF
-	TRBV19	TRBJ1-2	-	TGTGCCAGTAGTCTCGACGGAACCCACTATGGCTACACCTTC	CASSLDGTHYGYTF
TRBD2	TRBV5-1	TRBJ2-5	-	TGCGCCAGCAGCTACCGGGAGGGACGGACGTACCAAGAGACCCAGTACTTC	CASSYREGRTYQETQYF
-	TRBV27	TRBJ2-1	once	TGTGCCAGCGGCTTGAGCTCCTACAATGAGCAGTTCTTC	CASGLSSYNEQFF
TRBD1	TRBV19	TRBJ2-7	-	TGTGCCAGTAGTATAGGGACAGGGGACTACGAGCAGTACTTC	CASSIGTGDYEQYF
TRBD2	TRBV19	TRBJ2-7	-	TGTGCCAGTAGTATAGGGACTAGCGGGTCCTACGAGCAGTACTTC	CASSIGTSGSYEQYF
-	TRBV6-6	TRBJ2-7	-	TGTGCCAGCAGTTACTCAGGGACCGAATACGAGCAGTACTTC	CASSYSGTEYEQYF
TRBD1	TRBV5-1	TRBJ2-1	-	TGCGCCAGCAGCCCGGGACAGGGAAATGAGCAGTTCTTC	CASSPGQGNEQFF
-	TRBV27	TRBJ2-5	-	TGTGCCAGCAGTTTGGGGGACCGCCAAGAGACCCAGTACTTC	CASSLGDRQETQYF
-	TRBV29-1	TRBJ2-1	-	TGCAGCGTTTCCGGAGGGGGGAGCTCCTACAATGAGCAGTTCTTC	CSVSGGGSSYNEQFF
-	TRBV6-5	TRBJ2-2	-	TGTGCCAGCAGAAGGGTGAACACCGGGGAGCTGTTTTTT	CASRRVNTGELFF
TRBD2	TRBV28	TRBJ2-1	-	TGTGCCAGCAGTGGGACTAGCAGGTCCAATGAGCAGTTCTTC	CASSGTSRSNEQFF
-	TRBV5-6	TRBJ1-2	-	TGTGCCAGCAGCTTGGCGGTGGTCCTTAACTATGGCTACACCTTC	CASSLAVVLNYGYTF
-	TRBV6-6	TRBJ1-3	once	TGTGCCAGCAGTTACTCAACGGGGAACACCATATATTTT	CASSYSTGNTIYF
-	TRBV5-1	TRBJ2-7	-	TGCGCCAGCAGCCAGGACAGATACGAGCAGTACTTC	CASSQDRYEQYF
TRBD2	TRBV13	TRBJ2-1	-	TGTGCCAGCAGCTTCCCTCAGCGGGAGGGCGTGTTTGCGTACAATGAGCAGTTCTTC	CASSFPQREGVFAYNEQFF
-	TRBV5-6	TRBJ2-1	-	TGTGCCAGCAGCTTGTCTGACAATGAGCAGTTCTTC	CASSLSDNEQFF
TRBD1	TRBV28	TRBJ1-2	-	TGTGCCAGCAGCCTTGGGACAGGGATTTACTATGGCTACACCTTC	CASSLGTGIYYGYTF
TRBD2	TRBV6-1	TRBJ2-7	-	TGTGCCAGCAGTGGGGGACTAGCGGGAGACGAGCAGTACTTC	CASSGGLAGDEQYF
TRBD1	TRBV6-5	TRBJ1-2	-	TGTGCCAGCAGTTACACAGGGGGTGGCTACACCTTC	CASSYTGGGYTF
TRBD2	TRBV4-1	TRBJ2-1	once	TGCGCCAGCAGCCACCGGGAGAGAGCGGGAGGGCCTACCAGCTCCTACAATGAGCAGTTCTTC	CASSHRERAGGPTSSYNEQFF
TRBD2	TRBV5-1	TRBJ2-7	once	TGCGCCAGCAGCAAGGAGTGGACTAGCGGGAGTTCCTACGAGCAGTACTTC	CASSKEWTSGSSYEQYF
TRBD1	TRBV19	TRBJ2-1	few	TGTGCCAGTAGCCACTATGACCGGGACAGATTATACAATGAGCAGTTCTTC	CASSHYDRDRLYNEQFF
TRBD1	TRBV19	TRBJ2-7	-	TGTGCCAGTAGTCCCGGACAGGGGAGCTCCTACGAGCAGTACTTC	CASSPGQGSSYEQYF
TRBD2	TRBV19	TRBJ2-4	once	TGTGCCAGTAGTACCCCCGGGGGGGGCGAAGACATTCAGTACTTC	CASSTPGGGEDIQYF
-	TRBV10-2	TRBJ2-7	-	TGCGCCAGCAAAGGGAACCACTACGAGCAGTACTTC	CASKGNHYEQYF
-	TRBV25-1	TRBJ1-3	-	TGTGCCAGCAGGGGGGGACGGAGCTCTGGAAACACCATATATTTT	CASRGGRSSGNTIYF
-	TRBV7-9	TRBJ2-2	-	TGTGCCAGCAGCTTAAGTCAGAAGGCAGCGAACACCGGGGAGCTGTTTTTT	CASSLSQKAANTGELFF
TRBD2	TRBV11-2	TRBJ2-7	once	TGTGCCAGCAGCCTTGGACTAGCGGAGCAGTACTTC	CASSLGLAEQYF
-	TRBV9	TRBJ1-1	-	TGTGCCAGCAGCGTAGAGGGACAAAACACTGAAGCTTTCTTT	CASSVEGQNTEAFF
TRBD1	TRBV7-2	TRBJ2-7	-	TGTGCCCTAGGGGGCCCGAACTACGAGCAGTACTTC	CALGGPNYEQYF
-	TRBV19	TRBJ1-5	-	TGTGCCAGTAGTACTCATTCGGGGAGCAATCAGCCCCAGCATTTT	CASSTHSGSNQPQHF
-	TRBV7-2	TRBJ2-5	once	TGTGCCAGCAGCTTAGCATTCGCTGGGCGGGGGACCCAGTACTTC	CASSLAFAGRGTQYF
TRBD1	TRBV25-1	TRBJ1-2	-	TGTGCCAGCAGTGCCGACAGGGTTCTCGGCGGCTACACCTTC	CASSADRVLGGYTF
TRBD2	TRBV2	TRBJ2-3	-	TGTGCCGGACGACTAGCCCTCTCCACAGATACGCAGTATTTT	CAGRLALSTDTQYF
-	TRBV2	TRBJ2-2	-	TGTGCCAGCAGTGCGGGACTTACCACCGGGGAGCTGTTTTTT	CASSAGLTTGELFF
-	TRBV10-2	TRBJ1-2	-	TGCGCCAGCAGTGAGTCGCGGGGGCGCGGCTATGGCTACACCTTC	CASSESRGRGYGYTF
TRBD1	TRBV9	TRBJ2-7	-	TGTGCCAGCAGCGACGGACAGGGAACCTTGGGGGAGCAGCACTTC	CASSDGQGTLGEQHF
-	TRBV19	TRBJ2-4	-	TGTGCCAGTAGTATTTCACGGTGGTTGCGCGATGCCAAAAACATTCAGTACTTC	CASSISRWLRDAKNIQYF
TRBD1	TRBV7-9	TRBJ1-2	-	TGTGCCAGCAGCCCTATGGGGTCGGGACAGATCAACTATGGCTACACCTTC	CASSPMGSGQINYGYTF
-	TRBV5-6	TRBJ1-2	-	TGTGCCAGCAGCTTGGGGGGGATTGACTATGGCTACACCTTC	CASSLGGIDYGYTF
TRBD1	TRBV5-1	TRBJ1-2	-	TGCGCCAGCAGCCAAGACAGGGGAGATGGCTACACCTTC	CASSQDRGDGYTF
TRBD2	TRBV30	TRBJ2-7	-	TGTGCCTGGAGTGTACTAGCGGGGCCCTACGAGCAGTACTTC	CAWSVLAGPYEQYF
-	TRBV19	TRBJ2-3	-	TGTGCCAGTAGTTCAATGTGGGGGGCCCCAGATACGCAGTATTTT	CASSSMWGAPDTQYF
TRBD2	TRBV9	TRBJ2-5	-	TGTGCCAGCAGCACCGGGACTAGCGGGCCGCAAGAGACCCAGTACTTC	CASSTGTSGPQETQYF
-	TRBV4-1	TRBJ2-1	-	TGCGCCAGCAGCCAAGACTGGGTATATGAGCAGTTCTTC	CASSQDWVYEQFF
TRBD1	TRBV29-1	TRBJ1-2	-	TGCAGCGTTGCCCGGGACAGCGACTATGGCTACACCTTC	CSVARDSDYGYTF
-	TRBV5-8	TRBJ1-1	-	TGTGCCAGCAGCTTGGTCGTGACTGAAGCTTTCTTT	CASSLVVTEAFF
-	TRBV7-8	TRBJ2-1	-	TGTGCCAGCAGCTTAGTTTGGGGAGGAGAGCAGTTCTTC	CASSLVWGGEQFF
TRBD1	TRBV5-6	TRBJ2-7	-	TGTGCCAGCAGCTGGGACAGGGGGATAGGATACGAGCAGTACTTC	CASSWDRGIGYEQYF
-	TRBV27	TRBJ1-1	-	TGTGCCAGCAGTTTAATCGGGTGGAAGACTGAAGCTTTCTTT	CASSLIGWKTEAFF
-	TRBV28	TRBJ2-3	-	TGTGCCAGCAGGACGCCTCATGGGTCCTACCACACAGATACGCAGTATTTT	CASRTPHGSYHTDTQYF
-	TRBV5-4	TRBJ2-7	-	TGTGCCAGCAGCTTGGCGGCTGGGGTCTCCTACGAGCAGTACTTC	CASSLAAGVSYEQYF